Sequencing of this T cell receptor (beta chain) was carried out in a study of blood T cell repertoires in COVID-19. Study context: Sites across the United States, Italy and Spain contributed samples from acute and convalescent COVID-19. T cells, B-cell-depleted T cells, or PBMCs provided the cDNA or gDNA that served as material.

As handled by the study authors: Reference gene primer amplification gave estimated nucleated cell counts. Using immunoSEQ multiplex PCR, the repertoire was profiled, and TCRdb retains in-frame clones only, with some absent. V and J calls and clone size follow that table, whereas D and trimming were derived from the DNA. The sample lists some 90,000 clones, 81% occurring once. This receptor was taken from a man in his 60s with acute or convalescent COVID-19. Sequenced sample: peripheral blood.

DNA of the CDR3: TGCGCCAGCAGTGAGTCACCCCGGACAGATACGCAGTATTTT. It yields the protein CASSESPRTDTQYF. The chain carries TRBV10-1 and TRBJ2-3; D is undetermined. The CDR3 runs to 14 residues. In germline, CDR1 is WNHNN, CDR2 SYGVQD (reference sequence). V dropped 0 bases and J dropped 3 bases, with 7 bases sitting between them.